This TCR beta chain was observed in a study of blood T cells in healthy people across ages (dated by TCRdb to about 2015). Some background on the complete study: In model experiments, template switching captured roughly one uniquely barcoded TCR beta cDNA molecule for every two T cells. The study measured age-related changes in TCR beta repertoire diversity using deep sequencing normalized with unique cDNA molecular identifiers. The donors were divided into four age groups: young (average around 16 years), middle-aged (approximately 39), aged (62) and long-lived (82). To avoid experimental bias, donors of different ages were spread randomly across the sequencing lanes. Two additional independent replicas of 1 million unique cDNA reads from the same blood draw were analyzed for two donors (one aged 18 to 30 and one aged 80 or older). Beyond this particular receptor, the publication reports: Observed TCR beta diversity per million T cells fell roughly linearly with age, and a significant reduction was already apparent by age roughly 40. The long-lived group showed more naive CD4+ T cells, fewer expanded clones and increased TCR diversity than the aged group, suggesting age selection. Estimates of total diversity based on one million sequenced T cells were regarded as lower bounds and as underestimates. The CMV infection status of donors was not known, potentially confounding age-related changes in expanded clonotypes. The percentage of naive T cells measured by flow cytometry correlated strongly with observed TCR beta diversity. Since profiling was done on bulk unsorted PBMCs, naive and antigen-experienced compartments could not be conclusively compared.

On this clonotype: The target of this receptor is not known. Base qualities are not provided; no much larger clone lies one nucleotide away.

Based on the germline V gene, the CDR1 and CDR2 sequences are SGHRS and YFSETQ. The germline ends are 11 bases apart after V is trimmed by 4 bases and J by 6 bases. Inclusive of the bounding cysteine and phenylalanine, the CDR3 is 13 residues long. Of the read, only the CDR3 DNA is kept; its 39 bases are in frame from base 1. The roughly 38 donors, aged 6 to 90 years, were systemically healthy Caucasian individuals from Russia. Each donor gave ten milliliters of peripheral blood, drawn into EDTA-treated Vacutainer tubes. Ficoll-Paque density-gradient centrifugation was used to isolate PBMCs, with at least 7 million obtained per sample. Trizol reagent was used to extract total RNA from the PBMCs, yielding at least 5.5 micrograms per sample. For every donor, flow cytometry on a PBMC aliquot measured the percentage of naive CD45RAhigh/CD27high T cells. Libraries were constructed by 5' RACE. The sample was run on an Illumina HiSeq 2500. A second PCR of about 7 to 12 cycles was performed with a sample-barcoded 5' primer and a J-beta primer mix. A template-switch 5' adaptor carrying 12 random nucleotides introduced a unique molecular identifier onto each TCR beta cDNA molecule. At least 2.5 million CDR3-containing paired-end reads were obtained from each sample. First-strand cDNA was synthesized from all RNA with the Mint cDNA synthesis kit, primed by a TRBC-specific oligonucleotide. After uracil-DNA glycosylase treatment, a first 18-cycle PCR used universal primers M1SS and BC2_uni_R on all cDNA. The authors processed their data as follows. For normalization, 1 million high-quality reads were randomly selected from each sample, with every read carrying a distinct molecular identifier. Instead of being binned into consensus sequences, reads with shared molecular identifiers were discarded. MiTCR, with a Q25 quality threshold and the strictest error-elimination algorithm, was used for CDR3 identification, clonotype clustering and error correction. Lower-bound total TCR beta diversity was estimated with a nonparametric unseen species model using Euler transformation. The public reads were quality trimmed at Q25 with fastp and then assembled into clones with MiXCR by TCRdb, keeping productive beta chains. Merged by CDR3 protein, the rows form single entries marked with the most common genes and DNA. These V and J calls rely on TCRdb rather than the paper's analysis. The sample yields 1.5 million to 2 million distinct CDR3 sequences; approximately 32% were counted once. Jointly, the top ten make up approximately 11% of the sample.

Recombination connected TRBV5-1 to TRBJ2-1, with TRBD2 tentatively as D gene (5 bases match). The origin of this receptor is a woman in her thirties in good health. Source material: blood. The CDR3 loop reads CASSIFGINEQFF. The DNA reads TGCGCCAGCAGCATCTTCGGGATCAATGAGCAGTTCTTC.